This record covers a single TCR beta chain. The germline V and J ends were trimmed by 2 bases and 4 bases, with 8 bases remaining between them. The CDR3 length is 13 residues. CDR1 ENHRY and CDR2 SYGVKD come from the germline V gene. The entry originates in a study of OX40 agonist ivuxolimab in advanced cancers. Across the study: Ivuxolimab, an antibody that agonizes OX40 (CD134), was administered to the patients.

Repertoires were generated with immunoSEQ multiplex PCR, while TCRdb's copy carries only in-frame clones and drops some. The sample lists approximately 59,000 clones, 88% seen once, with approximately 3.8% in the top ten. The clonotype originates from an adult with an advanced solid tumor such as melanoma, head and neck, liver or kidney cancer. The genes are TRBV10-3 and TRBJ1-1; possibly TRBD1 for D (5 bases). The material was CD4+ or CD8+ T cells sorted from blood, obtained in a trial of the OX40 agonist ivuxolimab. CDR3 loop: CAISEGGLTEAFF. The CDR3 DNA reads TGTGCCATCAGTGAGGGGGGACTCACTGAAGCTTTCTTT.